This T cell receptor (beta chain) was obtained from a study of beta chain features in type 1 diabetes. Germline values: CDR1 SQVTM, CDR2 ANQGSEA. Deletions cut 4 bases from V and 8 bases from J, with 15 bases between. The CDR3 covers 12 residues. This clone has only a few counts. The sequenced template was cDNA made from the entire isolated RNA. Profiling relied on immunoSEQ multiplex PCR, and the TCRdb table lists in-frame clones only, not all of them. Counted here are more than 350,000 clones, over 10% occurring once; the ten biggest clones make up approximately 0.05%. The TCR comes from a young woman in good health. Sequencing was carried out using naive CD4+ T cells from blood. The J gene is TRBJ2-7, the V gene TRBV29-1; D could derive from TRBD1 or TRBD2 (5 bases each). For the CDR3, the DNA is TGCAGCGTTGCCCAGACCCCGGGACAGCAGTACTTC. Translation gives CSVAQTPGQQYF.